The following is a TCR beta chain sequence with its context. Its target is not known. V dropped 5 bases and J dropped 11 bases, with 24 bases sitting between them. This CDR3 has 15 residues. The germline V gene has CDR1 SEHNR and CDR2 FQNEAQ (reference sequence). The data were taken from a study of blood T cells in healthy people across ages. Study summary: Template switching captured about one barcoded beta molecule per two T cells. General study results and limits: Unknown donor CMV status possibly confounded expanded clonotype changes.

A second roughly 7 to 11 cycle PCR used barcoded and J-beta primers. MiXCR, run by TCRdb on the 5' RACE reads, gives a single entry per CDR3 protein. This sample carries 1.4 million to 1.5 million distinct CDR3 sequences, roughly 40% of them seen once, and the ten largest clones take 7.9%. Isolated PBMCs totaled at least 7 million in each sample. No fewer than 5.5 micrograms of total RNA were isolated from every sample. The sequence was collected from a young woman in good health. The V and J genes are TRBV7-9 and TRBJ1-1; a weak D match, TRBD1 (6 bases). The sequencing sample was made of blood. CDR3 DNA: TGTGCCAGCAGCATCCTAGACGGGACAAAGGGGCGGGCTTTCTTT. Protein sequence: CASSILDGTKGRAFF.